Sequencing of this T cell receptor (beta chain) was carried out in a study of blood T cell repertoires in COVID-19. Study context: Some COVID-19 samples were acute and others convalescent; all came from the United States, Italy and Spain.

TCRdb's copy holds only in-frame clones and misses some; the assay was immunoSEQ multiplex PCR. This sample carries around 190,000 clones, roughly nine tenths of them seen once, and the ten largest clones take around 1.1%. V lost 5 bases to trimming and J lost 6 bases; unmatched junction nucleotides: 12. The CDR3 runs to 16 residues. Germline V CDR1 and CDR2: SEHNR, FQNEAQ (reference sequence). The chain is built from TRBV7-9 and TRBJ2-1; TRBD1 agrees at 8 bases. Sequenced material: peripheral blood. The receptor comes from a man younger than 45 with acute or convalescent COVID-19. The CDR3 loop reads CASSPRGGTGTNEQFF. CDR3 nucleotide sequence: TGTGCCAGCAGCCCCCGAGGGGGGACAGGTACCAATGAGCAGTTCTTC.